This T cell receptor beta chain emerged from a study of OX40 agonist ivuxolimab in advanced cancers. Profiling relied on immunoSEQ multiplex PCR, and the TCRdb table lists in-frame clones only, not all of them. The sample gives 75,000 to 95,000 clones, around 90% of which show up once; over 7% is in the top ten. Germline-derived CDR1 and CDR2 are MNHNS and SASEGT. The CDR3 has 12 amino acids. V lost 3 bases and J lost 0, with 3 bases in between. The sequence was collected from an adult with an advanced solid tumor such as melanoma, head and neck, liver or kidney cancer. J is TRBJ2-7 and V is TRBV6-1; no clear D gene. Sample: CD4+ or CD8+ T cells sorted from blood, taken in a trial of the OX40 agonist ivuxolimab. The CDR3 loop is CASSDHSYEQYF. CDR3 in DNA: TGTGCCAGCAGTGACCACTCCTACGAGCAGTACTTC.